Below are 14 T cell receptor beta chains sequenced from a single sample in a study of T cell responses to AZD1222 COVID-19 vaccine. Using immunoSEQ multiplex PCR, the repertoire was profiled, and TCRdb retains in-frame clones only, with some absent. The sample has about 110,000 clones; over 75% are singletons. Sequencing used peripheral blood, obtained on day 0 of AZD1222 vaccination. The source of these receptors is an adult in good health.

In DNA form, the CDR3 reads TGTGCCAGCAGCCTTAAGGGGTTAAGGGTGGGCACTGAAGCTTTCTTT. Translation: CASSLKGLRVGTEAFF. The rearrangement links TRBV28 to TRBJ1-1, with a tentative D call TRBD1 (5 bases). Germline V lookup: CDR1 MDHEN, CDR2 SYDVKM. The CDR3 runs 16 residues. V was trimmed by 6 bases and J by 4 bases, leaving 21 bases between them.

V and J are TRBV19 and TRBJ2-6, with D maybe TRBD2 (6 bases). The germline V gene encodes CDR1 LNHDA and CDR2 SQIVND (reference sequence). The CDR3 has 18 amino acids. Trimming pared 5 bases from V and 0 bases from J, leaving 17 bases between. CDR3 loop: CASSPSGTGVSGANVLTF. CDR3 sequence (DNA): TGTGCCAGTAGTCCGTCCGGGACGGGAGTCTCTGGGGCCAACGTCCTGACTTTC.

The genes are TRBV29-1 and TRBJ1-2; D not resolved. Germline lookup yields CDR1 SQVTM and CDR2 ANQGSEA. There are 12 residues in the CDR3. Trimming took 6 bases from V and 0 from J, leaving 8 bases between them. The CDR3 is CSVGQSNYGYTF. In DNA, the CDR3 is TGCAGCGTCGGGCAATCTAACTATGGCTACACCTTC.

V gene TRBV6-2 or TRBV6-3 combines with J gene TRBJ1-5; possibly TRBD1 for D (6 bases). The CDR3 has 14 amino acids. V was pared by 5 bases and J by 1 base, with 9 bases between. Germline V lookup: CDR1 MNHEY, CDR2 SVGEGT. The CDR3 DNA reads TGTGCCAGCAGTCCGACAGGCAGCAATCAGCCCCAGCATTTT. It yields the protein CASSPTGSNQPQHF.

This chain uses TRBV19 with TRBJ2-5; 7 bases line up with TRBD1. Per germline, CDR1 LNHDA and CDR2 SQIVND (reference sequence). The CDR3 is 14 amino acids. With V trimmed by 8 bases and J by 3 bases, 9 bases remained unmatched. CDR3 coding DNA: TGTGCCAGTGCCTCGGACAGGAGTAAAGAGACCCAGTACTTC. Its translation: CASASDRSKETQYF.

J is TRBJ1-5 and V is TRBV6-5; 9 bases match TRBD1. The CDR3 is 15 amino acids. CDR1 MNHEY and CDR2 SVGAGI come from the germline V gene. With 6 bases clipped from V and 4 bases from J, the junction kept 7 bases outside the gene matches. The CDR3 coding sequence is TGTGCCAGCAGACCGGACAGGGGAGAGAATCAGCCCCAGCATTTT. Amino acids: CASRPDRGENQPQHF.

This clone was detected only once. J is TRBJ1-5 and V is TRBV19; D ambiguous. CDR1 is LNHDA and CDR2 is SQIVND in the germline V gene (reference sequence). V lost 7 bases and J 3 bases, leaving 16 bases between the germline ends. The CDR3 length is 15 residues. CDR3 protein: CASNHVGMNNQPQHF. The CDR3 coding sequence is TGTGCCAGTAATCATGTGGGGATGAACAATCAGCCCCAGCATTTT.

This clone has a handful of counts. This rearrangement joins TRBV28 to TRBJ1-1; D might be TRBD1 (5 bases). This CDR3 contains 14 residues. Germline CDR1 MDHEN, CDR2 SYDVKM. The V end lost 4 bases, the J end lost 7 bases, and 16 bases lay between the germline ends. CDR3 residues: CASSSPLPGFEAFF. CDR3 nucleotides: TGTGCCAGCAGTTCACCCCTCCCAGGGTTTGAAGCTTTCTTT.

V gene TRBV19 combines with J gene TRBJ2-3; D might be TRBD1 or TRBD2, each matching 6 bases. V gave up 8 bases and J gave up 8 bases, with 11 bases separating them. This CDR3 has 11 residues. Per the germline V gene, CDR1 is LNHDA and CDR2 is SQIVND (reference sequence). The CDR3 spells CASLGGGTQYF. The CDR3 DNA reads TGTGCCAGTTTAGGGGGAGGTACGCAGTATTTT.

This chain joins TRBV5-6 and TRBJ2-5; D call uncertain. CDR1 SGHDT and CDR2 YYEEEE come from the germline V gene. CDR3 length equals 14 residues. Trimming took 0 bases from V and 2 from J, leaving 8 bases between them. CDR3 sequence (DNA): TGTGCCAGCAGCTTGGGAAGATTTCAAGAGACCCAGTACTTC. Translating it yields CASSLGRFQETQYF. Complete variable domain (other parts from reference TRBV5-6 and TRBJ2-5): DAGVTQSPTHLIKTRGQQVTLRCSPKSGHDTVSWYQQALGQGPQFIFQYYEEEERQRGNFPDRFSGHQFPNYSSELNVNALLLGDSALYLCASSLGRFQETQYFGPGTRLLVL.

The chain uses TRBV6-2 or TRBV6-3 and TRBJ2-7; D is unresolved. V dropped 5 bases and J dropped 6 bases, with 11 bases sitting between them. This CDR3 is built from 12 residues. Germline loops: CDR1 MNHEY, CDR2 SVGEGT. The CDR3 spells CASSQNSAEQYV. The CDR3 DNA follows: TGTGCCAGCAGTCAAAACAGTGCCGAGCAGTACGTC.

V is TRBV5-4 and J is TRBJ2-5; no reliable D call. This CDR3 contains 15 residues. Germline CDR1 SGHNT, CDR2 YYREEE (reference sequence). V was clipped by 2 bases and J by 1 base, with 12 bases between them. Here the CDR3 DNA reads TGTGCCAGCAGCTTCTCCTTAGTCCCCCAAGAGACCCAGTACTTC. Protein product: CASSFSLVPQETQYF.

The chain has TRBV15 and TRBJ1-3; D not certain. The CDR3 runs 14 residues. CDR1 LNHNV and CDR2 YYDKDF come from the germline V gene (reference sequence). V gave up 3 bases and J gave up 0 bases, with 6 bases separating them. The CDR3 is CATSSGGSGNTIYF. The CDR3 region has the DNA TGTGCCACCAGCAGCGGAGGCTCTGGAAACACCATATATTTT. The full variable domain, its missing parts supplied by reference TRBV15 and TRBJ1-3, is DAMVIQNPRYQVTQFGKPVTLSCSQTLNHNVMYWYQQKSSQAPKLLFHYYDKDFNNEADTPDNFQSRRPNTSFCFLDIRSPGLGDTAMYLCATSSGGSGNTIYFGEGSWLTVV.

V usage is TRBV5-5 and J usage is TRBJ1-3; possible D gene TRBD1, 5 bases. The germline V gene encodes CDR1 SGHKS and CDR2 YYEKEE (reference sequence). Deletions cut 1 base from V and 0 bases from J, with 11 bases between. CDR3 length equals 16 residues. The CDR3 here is CASSLLGGSSGNTIYF. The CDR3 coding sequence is TGTGCCAGCAGCTTGCTGGGGGGAAGCTCTGGAAACACCATATATTTT.